One and the same sample provided the 4 T cell receptor beta chains below, sequenced in a study of blood T cell repertoires in COVID-19. Produced via immunoSEQ multiplex PCR; TCRdb's table is partial and in-frame only. Of about 140,000 clones in the sample, approximately 82% were seen once. The sequenced material came from peripheral blood. Receptor source: a man aged 55-75 years who had recovered from COVID-19.

This chain connects TRBV30 to TRBJ1-5; the D is unclear. CDR1 GTSNPN and CDR2 SVGIG come from the germline V gene (reference sequence). V gave up 2 bases and J gave up 2 bases, with 16 bases separating them. The CDR3 contains 16 residues. In nucleotides, the CDR3 is TGTGCCTGGAGTTTAGGTGGGCCGAGGGGCAATCAGCCCCAGCATTTT. This sequence encodes CAWSLGGPRGNQPQHF.

The chain uses TRBV1 and TRBJ1-2; TRBD1 is the table's D call, not checked against the DNA. TRBV1 is shown as a pseudogene. CDR3 size: 15 residues. CDR3 bases: TGCACCAGCAGACGCAAAGACAGGGCCGAACGGGGCTACACCTTC. This gives the protein CTSRRKDRAERGYTF.

A note on this clone: Germline and junction disagree at one end, which may indicate a read error. V and J are TRBV7-9 and TRBJ1-2; the D is unclear. The CDR3 spans 12 residues. Per germline, CDR1 SEHNR and CDR2 FQNEAQ (reference sequence). CDR3 protein: CASSLINNGYTF. The CDR3 nucleotides read TGTGCCAGCAGCTTGATTAACAATGGCTACACCTTC.

This chain joins TRBV6-4 and TRBJ1-4; D is unresolved. The CDR3 is made up of 13 amino acids. Germline lookup yields CDR1 MRHNA and CDR2 SNTAGT. With 6 bases removed from V and 4 bases from J, the gap between germline ends came to 9 bases. CDR3 amino acids: CASSRDLNEKLFF. DNA of the CDR3: TGTGCCAGCAGCCGGGATCTTAATGAAAAACTGTTTTTT.